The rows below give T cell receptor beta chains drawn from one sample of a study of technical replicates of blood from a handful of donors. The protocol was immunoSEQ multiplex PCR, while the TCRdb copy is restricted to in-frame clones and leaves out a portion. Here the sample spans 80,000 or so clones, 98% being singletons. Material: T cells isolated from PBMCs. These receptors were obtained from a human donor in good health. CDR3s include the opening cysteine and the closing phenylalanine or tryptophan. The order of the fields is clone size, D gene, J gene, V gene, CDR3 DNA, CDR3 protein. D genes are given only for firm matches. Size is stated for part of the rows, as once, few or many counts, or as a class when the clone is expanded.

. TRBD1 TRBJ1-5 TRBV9 TGTGCCAGCAGCCCCACTGCCGGGACAGGGGTATTGGGCAATCAGCCCCAGCATTTT CASSPTAGTGVLGNQPQHF
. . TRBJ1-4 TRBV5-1 TGCGCCAGCAGCCTCGAACACCACGCGGATGAAAAACTGTTTTTT CASSLEHHADEKLFF
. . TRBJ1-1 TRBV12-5 TGTGCTAGTGGTCCTGGAGATCAAGCTTTCTTT CASGPGDQAFF
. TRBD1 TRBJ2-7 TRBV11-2 TGTGCCAGCAGCCAACGGACAGGGGGCGCATACGAGCAGTACTTC CASSQRTGGAYEQYF
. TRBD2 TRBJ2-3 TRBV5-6 TGTGCCAGCAGCTCGACCGGGACTAGCGGGCGGGGGGCAGATACGCAGTATTTT CASSSTGTSGRGADTQYF
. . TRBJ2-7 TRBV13 TGTGCCAGCACGGGCCAGGGGAACGAGCAGTACTTC CASTGQGNEQYF
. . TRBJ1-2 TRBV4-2 TGTGCCAGCAGCCAAGTTAGTGGACAGAGAAAAAACTATGGCTACACCTTC CASSQVSGQRKNYGYTF
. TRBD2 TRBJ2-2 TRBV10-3 TGTGCCATCAGCGAACCCCAAGGCCTACTAGCGATCACCGGGGAGCTGTTTTTT CAISEPQGLLAITGELFF
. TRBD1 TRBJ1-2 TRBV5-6 TGTGCCAGCAGTTCCCTCGGACAGGGCGGCTACACCTTC CASSSLGQGGYTF
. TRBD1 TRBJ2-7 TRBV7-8 TGTGCCAGCAGCTCCCCGGGACAGGGGGCGCGGCAGTACTTC CASSSPGQGARQYF
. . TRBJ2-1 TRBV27 TGTGCCAGCAGTTTAAATCACGAGCCCGAGCAGTTCTTC CASSLNHEPEQFF
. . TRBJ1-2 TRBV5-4 TGTGCCAGCAGCCCCGACCCCGAGGATTCTGGCTACACCTTC CASSPDPEDSGYTF
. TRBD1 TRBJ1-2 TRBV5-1 TGCGCCAGCAGCCCCTGGACAGGGCCAAACTATGGCTACACCTTC CASSPWTGPNYGYTF
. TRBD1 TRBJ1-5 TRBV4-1 TGCGCCAGCAGCCAAATCGGGACAGGGGACAATCAGCCCCAGCATTTT CASSQIGTGDNQPQHF
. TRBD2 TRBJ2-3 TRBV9 TGTGCCAGCAGCGTAGCTTACTCGGGGGAGGGGACAGATACGCAGTATTTT CASSVAYSGEGTDTQYF
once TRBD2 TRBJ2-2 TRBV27 TGTGCCAGCAGTTCGGAGACTAGCGGGATGGGTTATACCGGGGAGCTGTTTTTT CASSSETSGMGYTGELFF
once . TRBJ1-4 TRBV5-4 TGTGCCAGCAGCTTGTATCGGACAGATAATGAAAAACTGTTTTTT CASSLYRTDNEKLFF
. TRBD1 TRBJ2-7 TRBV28 TGTGCCAGCAGTAATGCGTGGGACAGGGAGGTTGACGAGCAGTACTTC CASSNAWDREVDEQYF
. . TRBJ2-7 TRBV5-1 TGCGCCAGCAGCTTGCTAGCAGCCTCCTACGAGCAGTACTTC CASSLLAASYEQYF
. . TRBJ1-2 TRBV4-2 TGTGCCAGCAGCCAAGGCGTATTCTATGGCTACACCTTC CASSQGVFYGYTF
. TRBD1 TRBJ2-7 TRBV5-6 TGTGCCAGCAGCCATTTTCGGACAGGGCAACCTTACGAGCAGTACTTC CASSHFRTGQPYEQYF
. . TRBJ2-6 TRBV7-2 TGTGCCAGCAGTGTTTCAGGAAGAGTCTCTGGGGCCAACGTCCTGACTTTC CASSVSGRVSGANVLTF
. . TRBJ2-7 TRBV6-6 TGTGCCAGCAGTTACTCGGGCCAGGGCAATCCCTACGAGCAGTACTTC CASSYSGQGNPYEQYF
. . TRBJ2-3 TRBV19 TGTGCCAGTAGAAGCGAGATCCAGGGGGGAACGCAGTATTTT CASRSEIQGGTQYF
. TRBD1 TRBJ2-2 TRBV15 TGTGCCACCAGCAGAGATAGACAGGGAAGGACCGGGGAGCTGTTTTTT CATSRDRQGRTGELFF
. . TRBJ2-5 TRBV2 TGTGCCAGCAGTGGAGAGGGCACGGAGACCCAGTACTTC CASSGEGTETQYF
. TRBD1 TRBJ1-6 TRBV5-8 TGTGCCAGCAGCTTGATCGCGACAGGGGGCGAAGAGTCACCCCTCCACTTT CASSLIATGGEESPLHF
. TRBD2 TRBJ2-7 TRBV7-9 TGTGCCAGCGGCTGGACTAGCGGGGGTTCCTGGGAGCAGTACTTC CASGWTSGGSWEQYF
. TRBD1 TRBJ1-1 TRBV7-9 TGTGCCAGCAGCTTAGGAGGGGGCGGCAAAGCTTTCTTT CASSLGGGGKAFF
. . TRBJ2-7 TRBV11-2 TGTGCCAGCAGCTCACTAGCACGGGAGCAGTACTTC CASSSLAREQYF
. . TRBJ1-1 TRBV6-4 TGTGCCAGCAGTGACGGGGCATCAGTACCTTCACACTTT CASSDGASVPSHF
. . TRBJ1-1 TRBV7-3 TGTGCCAGCAGATCAGACAGGAACACTGAAGCTTTCTTT CASRSDRNTEAFF
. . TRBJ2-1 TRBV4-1 TGCGCCAGCAGCCAAGGTGAGCGAATTAACTCCTACAATGAGCAGTTCTTC CASSQGERINSYNEQFF
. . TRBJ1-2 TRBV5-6 TGTGCCAGCAGCTTGGTTTCCGCTACTAACTATGGCTACACCTTC CASSLVSATNYGYTF
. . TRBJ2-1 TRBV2 TGTGCCAGCAACTTTGACAGTGATGGGACCTACAATGAGCAGTTCTTC CASNFDSDGTYNEQFF
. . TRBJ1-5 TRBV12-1 TGTGCCAGCAGCTTACAGGGGAGCAATCAGCCCCAGCATTTT CASSLQGSNQPQHF
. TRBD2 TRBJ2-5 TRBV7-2 TGTGCCAGCAGCGGACTAGCGGGGTTGATGGAGACCCAGTACTTC CASSGLAGLMETQYF
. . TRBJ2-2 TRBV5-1 TGCGCCAGCAGCTTGGAACTTCAATACACCGGGGAGCTGTTTTTT CASSLELQYTGELFF
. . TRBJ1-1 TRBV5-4 TGTGCCAGCAGCTTGCAGGGAGGGAACACTGAAGCTTTCTTT CASSLQGGNTEAFF
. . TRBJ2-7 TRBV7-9 TGTGCCAGCAGTCGTTCCTACGAGCAGTACTTC CASSRSYEQYF
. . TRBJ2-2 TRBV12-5 TGTGCTAGTGGTTTGGCAGGAAACACCGGGGAGCTGTTTTTT CASGLAGNTGELFF
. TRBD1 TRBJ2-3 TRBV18 TGTGCCAGCTCACCGCGGGACAGGGGTACAGATACGCAGTATTTT CASSPRDRGTDTQYF
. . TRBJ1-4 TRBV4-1 TGCGCCAGCAGCCAAAGGTACACAGGGCGACTTAATGAAAAACTGTTTTTT CASSQRYTGRLNEKLFF
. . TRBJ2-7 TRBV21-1 TGTGCCAGCAGCTCTCGGACAGGGGTCCCAGGAAAGTCCACCTACGAGCAGTACTTC CASSSRTGVPGKSTYEQYF
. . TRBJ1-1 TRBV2 TGTGCCAGCAGTTCCGTCCCTGAAGCTTTCTTT CASSSVPEAFF
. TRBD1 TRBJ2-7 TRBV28 TGTGCCAGCACCTCGGGACAGGATTACGAGCAGTACTTC CASTSGQDYEQYF